These 17 T cell receptor beta chains were all obtained from the same sample, sequenced in a study of control samples from healthy donors and cancer patients. This table comes from immunoSEQ multiplex PCR, and its TCRdb copy is limited to in-frame clones, with some not included. This table holds roughly 150,000 clones, 75% to 90% found once. Sequenced input: blood. These receptors came from a man aged 30-40 years in good health.

V usage is TRBV6-2 or TRBV6-3 and J usage is TRBJ2-6; possible D gene TRBD1, 6 bases. V shed 6 bases and J shed 0 bases, with 9 bases lying between them. CDR3 length: 15 amino acids. Germline lookup yields CDR1 MNHEY and CDR2 SVGEGT. CDR3 bases: TGTGCCAGCAGCCAGACAGGCTCTGGGGCCAACGTCCTGACTTTC. Its protein is CASSQTGSGANVLTF.

The chain combines TRBV4-2 with TRBJ1-2, with 9 bases lining up with TRBD1. J was trimmed by 0 bases and V by 5 bases; bases with no gene match: 10. CDR1 is LGHNA and CDR2 is YNFKEQ in the germline V gene. This CDR3 contains 17 residues. Written as DNA, the CDR3 is TGTGCCAGCAGCTTACGGACAGGGGACATATCTAACTATGGCTACACCTTC. It encodes CASSLRTGDISNYGYTF.

This clone was found once. The V and J genes are TRBV3-1 (or the pseudogene TRBV3-2) and TRBJ1-3; possibly TRBD1 for D (5 bases). The CDR3 runs 18 residues. The germline V and J ends were trimmed by 0 bases and 0 bases, with 15 bases remaining between them. CDR1 is LGHDT, CDR2 YNNKEL, per germline (reference sequence). The CDR3 here is CASSQEFVPQDSGNTIYF. The CDR3 DNA reads as TGTGCCAGCAGCCAAGAGTTTGTCCCACAGGACTCTGGAAACACCATATATTTT.

The rearrangement uses TRBV6-5 and TRBJ2-7; 9 positions agree with TRBD2. The CDR3 is 15 amino acids. J lost 4 bases, V lost 7 bases, and 11 bases had no gene match. The germline gives CDR1 MNHEY, CDR2 SVGAGI. For the CDR3, the DNA is TGTGCCAGCACCTCTAGCGGGGCCGGAACATACGAGCAGTACTTC. Protein sequence: CASTSSGAGTYEQYF.

This clone was seen only a few times. The chain is built from TRBV10-3 and TRBJ2-7; D may match TRBD1 or TRBD2 (5 bases each). Per the germline V gene, CDR1 is ENHRY and CDR2 is SYGVKD. CDR3 length: 13 residues. V lost 2 bases to trimming and J lost 11 bases, with 16 bases between them. Here the CDR3 reads CAISEGDGSREYF. The CDR3 region has the DNA TGTGCCATCAGTGAGGGGGACGGATCGAGGGAGTACTTC.

J is TRBJ1-6 and V is TRBV6-5; the D gene is possibly TRBD1 (5 bases). V gave up 8 bases and J gave up 0 bases, with 11 bases separating them. Germline CDR1 and CDR2: MNHEY and SVGAGI. This CDR3 has 15 amino acids. The CDR3 bases are TGTGCCAGCCGAAAGGGGAGCTCCTATAATTCACCCCTCCACTTT. Protein sequence: CASRKGSSYNSPLHF.

This CDR3 is CATSDAGQGSTGELFF. The CDR3 nucleotides read TGTGCCACCAGTGATGCTGGACAGGGGAGCACCGGGGAGCTGTTTTTT. This sequence joins TRBV24-1 and TRBJ2-2; TRBD1 matches at 9 bases. The V segment lost 3 bases and the J segment 4 bases; nucleotides outside the gene matches: 5. The CDR3 is 16 amino acids. CDR1 is KGHDR, CDR2 SFDVKD, per germline.

The CDR3 here is CASSLQLVGVYEQYF. The CDR3 DNA reads TGTGCCAGCAGTTTACAACTAGTGGGCGTCTACGAGCAGTACTTC. The chain employs TRBV27 and TRBJ2-7; TRBD2 is a possible D gene (5 bases). Per germline, CDR1 MNHEY and CDR2 SMNVEV (reference sequence). The CDR3 is 15 amino acids. Trimming removed 2 bases at V and 3 bases at J, with 14 bases between.

The chain links TRBV4-2 to TRBJ1-2; D is ambiguous. Germline loops: CDR1 LGHNA, CDR2 YNFKEQ. The CDR3 contains 14 residues. V lost 0 bases to trimming and J lost 7 bases, with 12 bases between them. The CDR3 region is CASSQDRAVAGYTF. The CDR3 nucleotides are TGTGCCAGCAGCCAAGATAGGGCAGTCGCTGGCTACACCTTC.

This clone was observed a single time. This rearrangement joins TRBV7-9 to TRBJ1-1; D gene unclear. The V end lost 5 bases, the J end lost 1 base, and 5 bases lay between the germline ends. Germline CDR1 SEHNR, CDR2 FQNEAQ (reference sequence). The CDR3 sequence is 12 residues long. The CDR3 sequence is CASSPRNTEAFF. The CDR3 DNA follows: TGTGCCAGCAGCCCTCGGAACACTGAAGCTTTCTTT.

The J gene is TRBJ1-2, the V gene TRBV14, with a tentative D call TRBD1 (6 bases). The CDR3 contains 13 residues. Germline V gene sequence: CDR1 SGHDN, CDR2 FVKESK. The V and J ends lost 2 bases and 4 bases respectively, with 8 bases between them. The CDR3 sequence: CASSQTGIYGYTF. In nucleotides, the CDR3 is TGTGCCAGCAGCCAAACAGGGATCTATGGCTACACCTTC.

The genes are TRBV6-5 and TRBJ2-2; no firm D call. Germline V gives CDR1 MNHEY, CDR2 SVGAGI. The CDR3 is 12 residues long. Trimming pared 2 bases from V and 8 bases from J, leaving 6 bases between. CDR3 nucleotides: TGTGCCAGCAGTTACATGGCGGGGGAGCTGTTTTTT. Translating it yields CASSYMAGELFF.

This sequence joins TRBV5-4 and TRBJ2-1; the match to TRBD2 covers 12 bases. The CDR3 is 15 amino acids. V lost 4 bases and J lost 8; bases outside the gene matches: 7. Germline V gene sequence: CDR1 SGHNT, CDR2 YYREEE (reference sequence). CDR3 in amino acids: CASSASGRASDEQFF. The CDR3 DNA reads as TGTGCCAGCAGCGCTAGCGGGAGGGCCTCCGATGAGCAGTTCTTC.

The V call is TRBV12-3 or TRBV12-4, the J call TRBJ1-3; D is unresolved. The V end was cut by 11 bases, the J end by 2 bases, with 10 bases between. This CDR3 has 12 residues. In DNA, the CDR3 is TGTGCCGGCGGCTTGCCTGGAAACACCATATATTTT. Protein product: CAGGLPGNTIYF.

V and J are TRBV11-2 and TRBJ1-1; D gene ambiguous. Germline loops: CDR1 SGHAT, CDR2 FQNNGV. V was pared by 1 base and J by 3 bases, with 3 bases between. There are 12 residues in the CDR3. The CDR3 region is CASSLVHTEAFF. The CDR3 DNA reads TGTGCCAGCAGCTTAGTCCACACTGAAGCTTTCTTT. The full variable domain, in which reference TRBV11-2 and TRBJ1-1 provide the parts outside the CDR3, is EAGVAQSPRYKIIEKRQSVAFWCNPISGHATLYWYQQILGQGPKLLIQFQNNGVVDDSQLPKDRFSAERLKGVDSTLKIQPAKLEDSAVYLCASSLVHTEAFFGQGTRLTVV.

CDR3: CSVQTNSNNEQFF. The CDR3 nucleotides are TGCAGCGTCCAGACTAACTCGAACAATGAGCAGTTCTTC. The chain links TRBV29-1 to TRBJ2-1; tentative D call: TRBD2 (5 bases). CDR1 SQVTM and CDR2 ANQGSEA come from the germline V gene. V was cut by 6 bases and J by 5 bases, with 14 bases left in between. This CDR3 spans 13 amino acids.

The chain has TRBV3-1 (or the pseudogene TRBV3-2) and TRBJ2-5; TRBD1 matches 7 bases. Trimming removed 10 bases from V and 1 base from J; junction bases left unmatched: 6. The V gene's germline CDR1 is LGHDT and CDR2 YNNKEL (reference sequence). The CDR3 runs to 13 residues. DNA for the CDR3: TGTGCCACCGAGGACAGGCCCCAAGAGACCCAGTACTTC. Protein: CATEDRPQETQYF.